Below, 32 T cell receptor beta chains from the same sample are listed, as sequenced in a study of blood T cell repertoires in COVID-19. Data came from immunoSEQ multiplex PCR; TCRdb stores just in-frame clones and leaves some out. Of roughly 290,000 clones listed, 70% to 90% are singletons. Material for sequencing was peripheral blood. The receptors shown here come from a woman in her twenties or thirties who had recovered from COVID-19.

Note on this clone: This sample includes further DNA sequences coding for the same CDR3. The chain joins TRBV19 to TRBJ2-2, with D possibly matching TRBD2 (6 bases). V was cut by 3 bases and J by 5 bases, with 10 bases left in between. The CDR3 runs to 14 residues. The V gene's germline CDR1 is LNHDA and CDR2 SQIVND (reference sequence). The CDR3 nucleotides read TGTGCCAGTAGTATTGGCGGGGTAACCGGGGAGCTGTTTTTT. Translation gives CASSIGGVTGELFF.

This clone was recorded once. J is TRBJ2-5 and V is TRBV19, with D unclear. V dropped 2 bases and J dropped 7 bases, with 20 bases sitting between them. The CDR3 consists of 16 residues. Germline CDR1 reads LNHDA; CDR2 reads SQIVND (reference sequence). The CDR3 spells CASSISPIPASGTQYF. The CDR3, as DNA: TGTGCCAGTAGTATAAGCCCGATACCTGCGTCGGGGACCCAGTACTTC.

The V call is TRBV6-5, the J call TRBJ1-5; 8 bases map to TRBD1. The J segment lost 4 bases and the V segment lost 8 bases, leaving 4 bases of the junction unmatched. CDR1 is MNHEY and CDR2 is SVGAGI in the germline V gene. The CDR3 contains 13 residues. CDR3 coding DNA: TGTGCCAGCGGGGGGACAGGTAATCAGCCCCAGCATTTT. Its protein product is CASGGTGNQPQHF.

The genes are TRBV4-2 and TRBJ2-1; 13 bases are a match to TRBD2. There are 15 residues in the CDR3. The germline V gene has CDR1 LGHNA and CDR2 YNFKEQ. V shed 8 bases, J shed 8 bases, and the junction held 9 bases outside the gene matches. CDR3 DNA: TGTGCCAGCGGGGCCACTAGCGGGGGGGACGATGAGCAGTTCTTC. Protein product: CASGATSGGDDEQFF.

The rearrangement uses TRBV7-2 and TRBJ1-3, with D uncertain. This CDR3 contains 15 residues. Trimming cost V 1 base and J 1 base, with 8 bases left between them. CDR1 is SGHTA and CDR2 is FQGNSA in the germline V gene. For the CDR3, the DNA is TGTGCCAGCAGCTTAGACAGATCTTCTGGAAACACCATATATTTT. It encodes CASSLDRSSGNTIYF.

This rearrangement joins TRBV6-5 to TRBJ2-5; TRBD2 agrees at 7 bases. Germline CDR1 and CDR2: MNHEY and SVGAGI. V was pared by 5 bases and J by 5 bases, with 8 bases of the junction left unmatched. This CDR3 spans 14 amino acids. The DNA for the CDR3 is TGTGCCAGCAGTCCAGGACTAGTCCTTGAGACCCAGTACTTC. This translates into CASSPGLVLETQYF.

In its sample, this clone was seen a few times. The rearrangement links TRBV28 to TRBJ2-2, with D unresolved. The germline CDR1 and CDR2 sequences are MDHEN and SYDVKM. Deletions cut 3 bases from V and 1 base from J, with 9 bases between. The CDR3 has 15 amino acids. In DNA, the CDR3 is TGTGCCAGCAGTTTGGTGGCAGAGAACACCGGGGAGCTGTTTTTT. It encodes CASSLVAENTGELFF.

This chain uses TRBV19 with TRBJ1-4; D gene uncertain. The germline V gene has CDR1 LNHDA and CDR2 SQIVND (reference sequence). The CDR3 extends over 15 amino acids. V was clipped by 6 bases and J by 0 bases, with 11 bases between them. The CDR3: CASSQRAATNEKLFF. In DNA, the CDR3 is TGTGCCAGTAGCCAGCGTGCGGCAACTAATGAAAAACTGTTTTTT.

The CDR3 loop reads CASSLGAGGYEKLFF. In nucleotides, the CDR3 is TGTGCCAGCAGCTTAGGGGCAGGGGGCTATGAAAAACTGTTTTTT. The V gene is TRBV11-2, the J gene TRBJ1-4; the match to TRBD1 covers 8 bases. Trimming cost V 1 base and J 6 bases; bases outside gene matches: 4. CDR3 length: 15 residues. The germline V gene has CDR1 SGHAT and CDR2 FQNNGV.

The chain uses TRBV7-9 and TRBJ1-2; TRBD1 matches 8 bases. CDR1 SEHNR and CDR2 FQNEAQ come from the germline V gene (reference sequence). With 5 bases clipped from V and 5 bases from J, the junction kept 10 bases outside the gene matches. The length of the CDR3 is 15 residues. The CDR3 sequence: CASSRQGQLIYGYTF. The CDR3 DNA sequence: TGTGCCAGCAGCCGACAGGGGCAGTTGATTTATGGCTACACCTTC.

The J gene is TRBJ2-2, the V gene TRBV7-6; 12 bases map to TRBD2. J was trimmed by 6 bases and V by 5 bases; bases with no gene match: 4. CDR1 and CDR2 from the germline V gene are SGHVS and FNYEAQ. The CDR3 totals 15 residues. Written as DNA, the CDR3 is TGTGCCAGCAGCCCGACTAGCGGGAGCCCCGGGGAGCTGTTTTTT. Its protein is CASSPTSGSPGELFF.

The chain uses TRBV15 and TRBJ1-2; 8 bases fit TRBD1. With V trimmed by 5 bases and J by 4 bases, 6 bases remained unmatched. CDR3 length: 14 residues. Germline loops: CDR1 LNHNV, CDR2 YYDKDF (reference sequence). CDR3 protein: CATSPGQGGYGYTF. CDR3 coding DNA: TGTGCCACCAGCCCTGGACAGGGTGGCTATGGCTACACCTTC. The variable domain in full, completed from reference TRBV15 and TRBJ1-2, reads DAMVIQNPRYQVTQFGKPVTLSCSQTLNHNVMYWYQQKSSQAPKLLFHYYDKDFNNEADTPDNFQSRRPNTSFCFLDIRSPGLGDTAMYLCATSPGQGGYGYTFGSGTRLTVV.

This clone was recorded once. This rearrangement joins TRBV30 to TRBJ1-1; no clear D. This CDR3 comprises 15 residues. Trimming removed 1 base at V and 0 bases at J, with 12 bases between. Germline CDR1 GTSNPN, CDR2 SVGIG (reference sequence). CDR3 region: CAWSGVLQMNTEAFF. DNA of the CDR3: TGTGCCTGGAGTGGGGTTCTACAGATGAACACTGAAGCTTTCTTT.

The count of this clone is one. J is TRBJ2-3 and V is TRBV18, with 8 nucleotides matching TRBD2. This CDR3 is 14 amino acids long. CDR1 KGHSH and CDR2 LQKENI come from the germline V gene. V lost 4 bases, J lost 2 bases, and 2 bases stayed unmatched. The CDR3: CASSQGLDTDTQYF. CDR3 nucleotides: TGTGCCAGCTCACAGGGACTAGACACAGATACGCAGTATTTT.

The V and J genes are TRBV27 and TRBJ1-6, with 8 bases identical to TRBD1. Per the germline V gene, CDR1 is MNHEY and CDR2 is SMNVEV (reference sequence). The length of the CDR3 is 14 residues. Germline trimming cut 6 bases from V and 6 bases from J; bases unmatched to any gene: 4. CDR3 DNA: TGTGCCAGCAGGGTAGACAGGGGTAATTCACCCCTCCACTTT. Translating gives CASRVDRGNSPLHF.

The chain employs TRBV11-2 and TRBJ2-2, with D maybe TRBD1 (6 bases). CDR3 size: 16 residues. Between the trimmed V and J ends, which lost 5 bases and 4 bases, there was a span of 17 bases. From germline, CDR1 is SGHAT and CDR2 FQNNGV. CDR3 in amino acids: CASSPTGQTITGELFF. As DNA, the CDR3 is TGTGCCAGCAGCCCCACAGGACAGACGATCACCGGGGAGCTGTTTTTT.

V and J are TRBV28 and TRBJ1-1; a possible D gene is TRBD1 (6 bases). This CDR3 spans 17 amino acids. The germline gives CDR1 MDHEN, CDR2 SYDVKM. V shed 4 bases and J shed 4 bases, with 22 bases lying between them. The CDR3 sequence: CASSSLVRVRGGTEAFF. DNA of the CDR3: TGTGCCAGCAGTTCCTTGGTCAGGGTAAGGGGGGGCACTGAAGCTTTCTTT.

V usage is TRBV10-3 and J usage is TRBJ2-7; 7 nucleotides agree with TRBD1. The ends lost 5 bases at V and 1 base at J; junction bases unmatched: 2. Germline CDR1 and CDR2: ENHRY and SYGVKD. The CDR3 has 13 residues. The CDR3 here is CAISLGQSYEQYF. CDR3 nucleotide sequence: TGTGCCATCAGTCTGGGACAGTCCTACGAGCAGTACTTC.

As DNA, the CDR3 is TGTGCCAGCAGCCAAGACAGGGGAACAGATACGCAGTATTTT. Its translation: CASSQDRGTDTQYF. The rearrangement links TRBV3-1 (or the pseudogene TRBV3-2) to TRBJ2-3; possible D gene TRBD1, 6 bases. V lost 0 bases to trimming and J lost 3 bases, with 7 bases between them. Germline CDR1 and CDR2: LGHDT and YNNKEL (reference sequence). The CDR3 contains 14 residues.

The rearrangement uses TRBV6-5 and TRBJ1-5; D might be TRBD1 (5 bases). V was trimmed by 6 bases and J by 3 bases, leaving 15 bases between them. The CDR3 consists of 15 residues. CDR1 MNHEY and CDR2 SVGAGI come from the germline V gene. CDR3 sequence (DNA): TGTGCCAGCAGCCGCGGGGGGTTTCACAATCAGCCCCAGCATTTT. Amino acids: CASSRGGFHNQPQHF.

This clone was found once. V and J are TRBV25-1 and TRBJ1-2, with TRBD1 matching over 10 bases. Trimming removed 1 base from V and 4 bases from J; junction bases left unmatched: 12. Germline V gene data show CDR1 as MGHDK and CDR2 as SYGVNS. The CDR3 loop spans 18 amino acids. The CDR3 region is CASSESLGQGTTFYGYTF. The CDR3 DNA reads TGTGCCAGCAGTGAATCCTTGGGACAGGGGACCACCTTCTATGGCTACACCTTC.

This clone was recorded once. V is TRBV25-1 and J is TRBJ2-1; 10 bases agree with TRBD2. This CDR3 contains 14 residues. V lost 6 bases to trimming and J lost 3 bases; unmatched junction nucleotides: 2. CDR1 is MGHDK and CDR2 is SYGVNS in the germline V gene. The CDR3 nucleotides are TGTGCCAGCAGAGTAGCGGGGGGCTACAATGAGCAGTTCTTC. This sequence encodes CASRVAGGYNEQFF.

J is TRBJ2-3 and V is TRBV5-4; no reliable D call. There are 14 residues in the CDR3. Germline V gene sequence: CDR1 SGHNT, CDR2 YYREEE (reference sequence). Deletions cut 4 bases from V and 3 bases from J, with 12 bases between. In DNA form, the CDR3 reads TGTGCCAGCAGCCCCGGTGCGGAGACAGATACGCAGTATTTT. Translation gives CASSPGAETDTQYF.

The J gene is TRBJ2-5, the V gene TRBV11-2; TRBD2 aligns across 12 bases. V lost 4 bases, J lost 4 bases, and 4 bases stayed unmatched. The V gene's germline CDR1 is SGHAT and CDR2 FQNNGV. This CDR3 is built from 15 residues. CDR3 residues: CASSSRLAGVETQYF. Here the CDR3 DNA reads TGTGCCAGCAGCTCCCGACTAGCGGGGGTAGAGACCCAGTACTTC.

The rearrangement uses TRBV14 and TRBJ2-2; 7 bases are shared with TRBD2. Trimming cost V 4 bases and J 0 bases; bases outside gene matches: 8. Looked up from germline, CDR1 is SGHDN and CDR2 is FVKESK. The CDR3 sequence is 17 residues long. CDR3 residues: CASSPPGGSANTGELFF. The CDR3 DNA reads TGTGCCAGCAGCCCCCCCGGCGGGAGCGCGAACACCGGGGAGCTGTTTTTT.

The V and J genes are TRBV5-1 and TRBJ2-1; unclear D gene. CDR1 and CDR2 from the germline V gene are SGHRS and YFSETQ. CDR3 size: 15 residues. V was trimmed by 0 bases and J by 2 bases, leaving 9 bases between them. The CDR3 DNA is TGCGCCAGCAGCTTGGGGAGCGCCGCCTACAATGAGCAGTTCTTC. This codes for CASSLGSAAYNEQFF.

This chain uses TRBV19 with TRBJ2-1; 11 positions match TRBD2. The V and J ends lost 5 bases and 7 bases, in that order; junction bases with no gene match: 4. The germline V gene encodes CDR1 LNHDA and CDR2 SQIVND (reference sequence). This CDR3 is 14 amino acids long. The CDR3 bases are TGTGCCAGTAGTTTAGCGGGAGGGCCTAATGAGCAGTTCTTC. The encoded protein is CASSLAGGPNEQFF.

The chain carries TRBV5-1 and TRBJ2-1; 12 bases match TRBD2. Germline trimming cut 3 bases from V and 5 bases from J; bases unmatched to any gene: 6. CDR3 length equals 16 residues. The germline gives CDR1 SGHRS, CDR2 YFSETQ. In nucleotides, the CDR3 is TGCGCCAGCAGCTGGGGTACTAGCGGGGGGAACAATGAGCAGTTCTTC. Translated, it gives CASSWGTSGGNNEQFF.

This chain links TRBV5-1 with TRBJ1-1; D not resolved. The V end lost 1 base, the J end lost 2 bases, and 9 bases lay between the germline ends. The germline gives CDR1 SGHRS, CDR2 YFSETQ. This CDR3 has 14 amino acids. The CDR3 DNA is TGCGCCAGCAGCTTGAGTCCAGAAAACACTGAAGCTTTCTTT. As protein: CASSLSPENTEAFF.

This clone was picked up many times. This chain connects TRBV4-1 to TRBJ2-5, with 10 bases lining up with TRBD2. The V gene end was trimmed by 1 base and the J gene end by 3 bases; junction bases not matched to a gene: 8. Germline CDR1 MGHRA, CDR2 YSYEKL. The CDR3 consists of 17 residues. CDR3 amino acids: CASSQVESLAGEETQYF. DNA for the CDR3: TGCGCCAGCAGCCAAGTAGAATCGCTAGCGGGGGAAGAGACCCAGTACTTC.

The genes are TRBV18 and TRBJ1-4; perhaps TRBD1 as D (6 bases). This CDR3 comprises 17 residues. V was pared by 3 bases and J by 0 bases, with 14 bases between. Germline assignment: CDR1 KGHSH and CDR2 LQKENI. CDR3 residues: CASSPAGAVATNEKLFF. CDR3 DNA sequence: TGTGCCAGCTCACCGGCAGGGGCAGTTGCAACTAATGAAAAACTGTTTTTT. The full variable domain, its missing parts supplied by reference TRBV18 and TRBJ1-4, is NAGVMQNPRHLVRRRGQEARLRCSPMKGHSHVYWYRQLPEEGLKFMVYLQKENIIDESGMPKERFSAEFPKEGPSILRIQQVVRGDSAAYFCASSPAGAVATNEKLFFGSGTQLSVL.

V is TRBV6-4 and J is TRBJ1-1, with D uncertain. The V gene's germline CDR1 is MRHNA and CDR2 SNTAGT. The V end was cut by 7 bases, the J end by 0 bases, with 6 bases between. CDR3 length: 12 amino acids. CDR3 sequence: CASITLNTEAFF. The CDR3 region has the DNA TGTGCCAGCATTACTCTGAACACTGAAGCTTTCTTT.